This passage covers 8 T cell receptor beta chains from one sample sequenced in a study of hypomethylating agent response in myelodysplastic syndrome (dated by TCRdb to about 2021). The library came from the immunoSEQ multiplex PCR assay. Imported from immuneACCESS, the table was reduced by TCRdb to in-frame sequences with V and J called. These copies leave out some clones; in studies compared against another copy, an unresolved V gene accounts for under half, and the cause of the remainder is not known. The sample table contains more than 2,000 clones; only one count was recorded for over 70% of them. Roughly 30% of the sample rests with the top ten. This specimen consisted of bone marrow, obtained before or after starting hypomethylating agent treatment for myelodysplastic syndrome (not recorded which). The receptors were gathered from a human donor with myelodysplastic syndrome.

This clone was seen once. The rearrangement joins TRBV30 to TRBJ1-5; 8 positions agree with TRBD1. The CDR3 loop spans 13 amino acids. The germline V gene has CDR1 GTSNPN and CDR2 SVGIG (reference sequence). V shed 2 bases and J 6 bases; nucleotides not matched to a gene: 3. The CDR3: CAWSLDRVQPQHF. In DNA form, the CDR3 reads TGTGCCTGGAGTTTGGACAGGGTTCAGCCCCAGCATTTT.

J is TRBJ2-5 and V is TRBV7-3, with D possibly matching TRBD1 (6 bases). Per the germline V gene, CDR1 is SGHTA and CDR2 is FQGTGA. Trimming cost V 5 bases and J 2 bases, with 9 bases left between them. The CDR3 loop spans 13 amino acids. CDR3 in amino acids: CASSRDKQETQYF. DNA for the CDR3: TGTGCCAGCAGCAGGGACAAGCAAGAGACCCAGTACTTC.

The rearrangement joins TRBV6-1 to TRBJ2-1, with D unclear. There are 14 residues in the CDR3. V dropped 3 bases and J dropped 3 bases, with 9 bases sitting between them. Germline CDR1 and CDR2: MNHNS and SASEGT. The CDR3 is CASSDSYGYNEQFF. Written as DNA, the CDR3 is TGTGCCAGCAGTGACAGTTATGGCTACAATGAGCAGTTCTTC.

V usage is TRBV5-5 and J usage is TRBJ2-7; TRBD2 aligns across 8 bases. The germline CDR1 and CDR2 sequences are SGHKS and YYEKEE (reference sequence). The CDR3 covers 18 residues. J gave up 3 bases and V 2 bases, and 16 bases lay outside the gene matches. The CDR3 here is CASSLAEGGTRERYEQYF. The CDR3 DNA reads as TGTGCCAGCAGCTTAGCGGAGGGAGGGACTAGGGAGCGCTACGAGCAGTACTTC. The variable domain in full, completed from reference TRBV5-5 and TRBJ2-7, reads DAGVTQSPTHLIKTRGQQVTLRCSPISGHKSVSWYQQVLGQGPQFIFQYYEKEERGRGNFPDRFSARQFPNYSSELNVNALLLGDSALYLCASSLAEGGTRERYEQYFGPGTRLTVT.

DNA of the CDR3: TGTGCCAGCACCATTAGTGAGATTGGAGATACGCAGTATTTT. As protein: CASTISEIGDTQYF. The rearrangement links TRBV5-2 to TRBJ2-3; the listed D gene, TRBD2, was not tested against the DNA. TRBV5-2 is listed as a pseudogene. This CDR3 has 14 residues.

The chain couples TRBV5-6 to TRBJ2-5; weak D call: TRBD2 (5 bases). The DNA end favors TRBJ2-7, so the J call may be wrong. The CDR3 has 15 amino acids. Germline V lookup: CDR1 SGHDT, CDR2 YYEEEE. CDR3 residues: CASSLAGPGSYEQYF. CDR3 DNA sequence: TGTGCCAGCAGCTTGGCCGGGCCGGGATCCTACGAGCAGTACTTC.

V and J are TRBV9 and TRBJ1-3; D gene ambiguous. The CDR3 totals 14 residues. V lost 4 bases to trimming and J lost 1 base, with 9 bases between them. CDR1 is SGDLS and CDR2 is YYNGEE in the germline V gene. DNA of the CDR3: TGTGCCAGCAGCCTGGATCAGTCTGGAAACACCATATATTTT. The encoded protein is CASSLDQSGNTIYF. Full variable domain (remainder filled in from reference TRBV9 and TRBJ1-3): DSGVTQTPKHLITATGQRVTLRCSPRSGDLSVYWYQQSLDQGLQFLIQYYNGEERAKGNILERFSAQQFPDLHSELNLSSLELGDSALYFCASSLDQSGNTIYFGEGSWLTVV.

This chain joins TRBV12-5 and TRBJ2-1; D unresolved. CDR1 is LGHNT and CDR2 is FRNRAP in the germline V gene. V was pared by 5 bases and J by 8 bases, with 7 bases between. CDR3 length equals 11 residues. The CDR3 nucleotides read TGTGCTAGTGGTCCCGTCGATGAGCAGTTCTTC. Amino acids: CASGPVDEQFF.